This T cell receptor (beta chain) was captured by sequencing in a study of shared clonotypes between healthy human individuals. The repertoire was sequenced with immunoSEQ multiplex PCR; TCRdb's copy has only in-frame clones and lacks some. The sample holds roughly 1 million clones; 70% to 80% are singletons and the top ten take about 1.5%. Every donor, a Caucasian adult, lived in Nashville, Tennessee. The germline gives CDR1 MDHEN, CDR2 SYDVKM. The CDR3 covers 13 residues. V was pared by 6 bases and J by 5 bases, with 6 bases of the junction left unmatched. The chain links TRBV28 to TRBJ2-7; 8 nucleotides align to TRBD1. The receptor comes from a man younger than 30 in good health. Material for sequencing was memory CD4+ T cells sorted from blood. The subset: CD45RA-negative fraction. CDR3 residues: CASSAGQGHEQYF. CDR3 in DNA: TGTGCCAGCAGCGCCGGACAGGGCCACGAGCAGTACTTC.